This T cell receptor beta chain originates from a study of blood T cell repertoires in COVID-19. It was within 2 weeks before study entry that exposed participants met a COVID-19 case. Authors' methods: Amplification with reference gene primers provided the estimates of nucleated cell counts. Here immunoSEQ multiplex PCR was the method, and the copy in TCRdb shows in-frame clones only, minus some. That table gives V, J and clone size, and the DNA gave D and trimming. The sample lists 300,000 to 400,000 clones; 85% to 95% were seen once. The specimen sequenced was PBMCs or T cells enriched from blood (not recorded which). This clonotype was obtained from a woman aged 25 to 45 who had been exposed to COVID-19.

Here the CDR3 DNA reads TGTGCCAGCAGCCCTCGCTCCCACAGGTTATCACCCCTCCACTTT. Its protein product is CASSPRSHRLSPLHF. The rearrangement joins TRBV7-2 to TRBJ1-6; D might be TRBD1 (5 bases). Germline loops: CDR1 SGHTA, CDR2 FQGNSA. The ends were cut back, 5 bases at V and 10 bases at J, with 18 bases in the middle. CDR3 size: 15 residues.